This TCR beta chain stems from a study of blood T cell repertoires in COVID-19. Assay used: immunoSEQ multiplex PCR; TCRdb lists only in-frame clones, some missing. The data contain about 290,000 clones, 75% to 90% of them singletons. The sample was peripheral blood. The clonotype comes from a woman between 25 and 40 years old with active or convalescent COVID-19.

The CDR3 spells CASSLERFDTQYF. The CDR3 bases are TGTGCCAGCAGCTTGGAGCGGTTCGATACGCAGTATTTT. This chain joins TRBV5-6 and TRBJ2-3, with D possibly being TRBD2 (5 bases). This CDR3 contains 13 residues. Trimming took off 0 bases at V and 6 bases at J, with 8 bases between the two ends. Germline V gene sequence: CDR1 SGHDT, CDR2 YYEEEE.